This section outlines one T cell receptor (beta chain) sequence together with its context. This record comes from a study of T-cell reconstitution after alpha-beta-depleted transplantation in children. Germline CDR1 is DFQATT and CDR2 is SNEGSKA (reference sequence). There are 11 residues in the CDR3. V was trimmed by 6 bases and J by 2 bases, leaving 7 bases between them. Construction of the TCRbeta library involved unique molecular identifiers. Via MiXCR, TCRdb re-called the PCR reads, giving one row per CDR3 protein. This sample yields under 750,000 distinct CDR3 sequences, of which 20% to 25% are seen a single time; around an eighth belongs to the top ten.

This sequence was found in a boy under three years old who had a stem cell transplant for acute myeloid leukemia, so the T cells may come from the graft donor. The sample here was PBMCs, mostly from graft donor cells, taken 360 days after TCRalphabeta/CD19-depleted stem cell transplant. The rearrangement joins TRBV20-1 to TRBJ1-1; D gene ambiguous. The CDR3 nucleotides read TGCAGTGCGAGGATTAACACTGAAGCTTTCTTT. Protein: CSARINTEAFF.